One and the same sample provided the 10 T cell receptor beta chains below, sequenced in a study of control samples from healthy donors and cancer patients. Data came from immunoSEQ multiplex PCR; TCRdb stores just in-frame clones and leaves some out. The table records around 140,000 clones, about 91% of them present only once. The material sequenced was blood. The receptor source for this set is a man aged 25-40 years in good health.

The V and J genes are TRBV7-9 and TRBJ1-1, with a weak D call TRBD1 (6 bases). The germline gives CDR1 SEHNR, CDR2 FQNEAQ (reference sequence). Trimming removed 0 bases at V and 0 bases at J, with 17 bases between. The CDR3 is 18 amino acids. For the CDR3, the DNA is TGTGCCAGCAGCTTAGCGCGGGGGGCAATATTCATGAACACTGAAGCTTTCTTT. Translated: CASSLARGAIFMNTEAFF.

This chain connects TRBV10-2 to TRBJ2-7, with D uncertain. Trimming left V 3 bases short and J 0 bases short, with 12 bases between. The CDR3 totals 15 residues. Germline V CDR1 and CDR2: WSHSY, SAAADI. CDR3 sequence: CASSEASTNSYEQYF. CDR3 sequence (DNA): TGCGCCAGCAGTGAAGCCAGTACTAACTCCTACGAGCAGTACTTC.

The V and J genes are TRBV6-1 and TRBJ2-3; tentative D call: TRBD2 (7 bases). Germline CDR1 reads MNHNS; CDR2 reads SASEGT. V was cut by 2 bases and J by 1 base, with 16 bases left in between. The length of the CDR3 is 17 residues. The CDR3 sequence: CASSERLGGQRTDTQYF. CDR3 coding DNA: TGTGCCAGCAGTGAAAGGTTGGGGGGGCAACGCACAGATACGCAGTATTTT.

For the CDR3, the DNA is TGTGCCAGCAGTCCCCCTTTGGACGGAACCGGGGAGCTGTTTTTT. Protein sequence: CASSPPLDGTGELFF. The rearrangement uses TRBV28 and TRBJ2-2, with D unresolved. This CDR3 has 15 residues. Looked up from germline, CDR1 is MDHEN and CDR2 is SYDVKM. V was clipped by 5 bases and J by 5 bases, with 15 bases between them.

The chain is built from TRBV2 and TRBJ2-1; 13 bases align to TRBD2. J lost 4 bases, V lost 5 bases, and 5 bases had no gene match. Germline V CDR1 and CDR2: SNHLY, FYNNEI. CDR3 length: 16 amino acids. CDR3 in DNA: TGTGCCAGCAGTCGGACTAGCGGGGGCCTATACAATGAGCAGTTCTTC. Translated: CASSRTSGGLYNEQFF.

The chain uses TRBV24-1 and TRBJ1-6; 7 positions agree with TRBD1. V lost 7 bases to trimming and J lost 7 bases; unmatched junction nucleotides: 3. The CDR3 runs 13 residues. Germline values: CDR1 KGHDR, CDR2 SFDVKD. In nucleotides, the CDR3 is TGTGCCACCAGGGGGACAGAGAATTCACCCCTCCACTTT. Its translation: CATRGTENSPLHF.

The count of this clone is one. This rearrangement joins TRBV27 to TRBJ2-4; weak D call: TRBD1 (7 bases). V was pared by 0 bases and J by 0 bases, with 12 bases between. The germline V gene has CDR1 MNHEY and CDR2 SMNVEV (reference sequence). The length of the CDR3 is 17 residues. The CDR3: CASSLSRGTVAKNIQYF. The CDR3 DNA reads as TGTGCCAGCAGTTTATCGCGCGGGACAGTAGCCAAAAACATTCAGTACTTC.

This chain uses TRBV25-1 with TRBJ2-2; TRBD1 matches 7 bases. The germline V gene encodes CDR1 MGHDK and CDR2 SYGVNS. The CDR3 is 16 amino acids. Trimming at V came to 0 bases and at J to 8 bases, leaving 9 bases not matched to a gene. CDR3 in DNA: TGTGCCAGCAGTGAATATACAGGGGATCCCAGAGGGGAGCTGTTTTTT. Encoded protein: CASSEYTGDPRGELFF.

A single count supports this clone. This chain uses TRBV9 with TRBJ1-5; no clear D gene. V dropped 3 bases and J dropped 3 bases, with 13 bases sitting between them. The CDR3 spans 15 residues. Germline CDR1 is SGDLS and CDR2 is YYNGEE. CDR3 DNA: TGTGCCAGCAGCGGTGGAATAGGGCTCAATCAGCCCCAGCATTTT. As protein: CASSGGIGLNQPQHF.

The rearrangement links TRBV21-1 to TRBJ2-5; no check of the table's D call, TRBD2, against the DNA was made. TRBV21-1 is a pseudogene segment. CDR3 length: 16 residues. The CDR3 region has the DNA TGTGCCAGCAGCAAAGAAAAAGGGCGGGCACGGGAGACCCAGTACTTC. It translates to CASSKEKGRARETQYF.